This passage covers 23 T cell receptor beta chains from one sample sequenced in a study of T cell responses to AZD1222 COVID-19 vaccine. Assay used: immunoSEQ multiplex PCR; TCRdb lists only in-frame clones, some missing. The sample records 150,000 to 200,000 clones, more than 75% being singletons. Sample: peripheral blood, taken on day 0 of MenACWY control vaccination. These receptors all come from an adult in good health.

The rearrangement joins TRBV24-1 to TRBJ2-2; 8 bases fit TRBD1. CDR3 length: 18 residues. Germline assignment: CDR1 KGHDR and CDR2 SFDVKD. With V trimmed by 0 bases and J by 1 base, 6 bases remained unmatched. CDR3 protein: CATSDLRTGFENTGELFF. The DNA of the CDR3 is TGTGCCACCAGTGATTTGCGGACAGGGTTTGAGAACACCGGGGAGCTGTTTTTT.

The chain has TRBV12-3 or TRBV12-4 and TRBJ2-7, with D unresolved. Between the trimmed V and J ends, which lost 2 bases and 4 bases, there was a span of 3 bases. This CDR3 is built from 11 residues. CDR3 bases: TGTGCCAGCAGTTTAAATTACGAGCAGTACTTC. Protein: CASSLNYEQYF.

The V call is TRBV9, the J call TRBJ2-2; no definite D call. This CDR3 is 16 amino acids long. Germline values: CDR1 SGDLS, CDR2 YYNGEE. Deletions cut 0 bases from V and 2 bases from J, with 11 bases between. The CDR3 DNA reads TGTGCCAGCAGCGTAGGTGGCAGCCCAAACACCGGGGAGCTGTTTTTT. Amino acid sequence: CASSVGGSPNTGELFF.

The genes are TRBV7-2 and TRBJ1-6; 7 bases are shared with TRBD1. Losses at the gene ends were 5 bases for V and 10 bases for J; bases not matched to a gene: 11. The CDR3 runs 15 residues. CDR1 is SGHTA and CDR2 is FQGNSA in the germline V gene. CDR3: CASSPLTGVGSPLHF. The CDR3 coding sequence is TGTGCCAGCAGCCCCCTCACAGGGGTTGGCTCACCCCTCCACTTT.

This chain connects TRBV5-6 to TRBJ1-2, with D unclear. In germline, CDR1 is SGHDT, CDR2 YYEEEE. Deletions cut 4 bases from V and 0 bases from J, with 10 bases between. The CDR3 spans 14 residues. DNA for the CDR3: TGTGCCAGCAGCGCGGTCCCAGCTAACTATGGCTACACCTTC. Protein sequence: CASSAVPANYGYTF. Together with reference TRBV5-6 and TRBJ1-2, the CDR3 gives the full variable domain: DAGVTQSPTHLIKTRGQQVTLRCSPKSGHDTVSWYQQALGQGPQFIFQYYEEEERQRGNFPDRFSGHQFPNYSSELNVNALLLGDSALYLCASSAVPANYGYTFGSGTRLTVV.

This chain joins TRBV10-3 and TRBJ2-1; D may be TRBD1 (6 bases). Trimming took 3 bases from V and 0 from J, leaving 12 bases between them. The CDR3 loop spans 16 amino acids. Germline loops: CDR1 ENHRY, CDR2 SYGVKD. CDR3 bases: TGTGCCATCAGTGAAGGGGGAGAGGGCTCCTACAATGAGCAGTTCTTC. It specifies CAISEGGEGSYNEQFF.

The gene calls are TRBV24-1 and TRBJ2-3; TRBD1 matches at 9 bases. This CDR3 region has 16 residues. Germline values: CDR1 KGHDR, CDR2 SFDVKD. Losses at the gene ends were 2 bases for V and 5 bases for J; bases not matched to a gene: 7. CDR3 sequence reads: CATSDSGTGTGDTQYF. The CDR3 DNA is TGTGCCACCAGTGATTCCGGGACAGGGACTGGAGATACGCAGTATTTT.

This chain links TRBV28 with TRBJ1-3; D is unclear. Per the germline V gene, CDR1 is MDHEN and CDR2 is SYDVKM. The germline V and J ends were trimmed by 10 bases and 0 bases, with 13 bases remaining between them. This CDR3 has 14 residues. The CDR3 loop reads CATTPDTSGNTIYF. CDR3 DNA: TGTGCCACAACCCCCGACACCTCTGGAAACACCATATATTTT.

CDR3 amino acids: CAISAPPGDPAYNEQFF. CDR3 coding DNA: TGTGCCATCAGTGCCCCTCCGGGGGATCCAGCCTACAATGAGCAGTTCTTC. The V and J genes are TRBV10-3 and TRBJ2-1, with TRBD2 as a possible D gene (6 bases). The CDR3 is made up of 17 amino acids. Trimming left V 4 bases short and J 2 bases short, with 18 bases between. Germline CDR1 ENHRY, CDR2 SYGVKD.

The CDR3 nucleotides read TGCGCCAGCAGCCAACCCATGGGGGACTTGAACACCGGGGAGCTGTTTTTT. It translates to CASSQPMGDLNTGELFF. The chain joins TRBV4-3 to TRBJ2-2; a weak D match, TRBD2 (6 bases). CDR1 and CDR2 (germline): LGHNA, YSLEER. V was clipped by 2 bases and J by 1 base, with 14 bases between them. The CDR3 consists of 17 residues.

The genes are TRBV19 and TRBJ2-1, with no clear D. V was clipped by 6 bases and J by 5 bases, with 8 bases between them. CDR1 is LNHDA, CDR2 SQIVND, per germline (reference sequence). CDR3 size: 12 residues. The DNA for the CDR3 is TGTGCCAGTAGCCCCTTTAACAATGAGCAGTTCTTC. Translation: CASSPFNNEQFF.

The chain combines TRBV18 with TRBJ2-2, with 9 nucleotides matching TRBD1. V dropped 6 bases and J dropped 4; count of bases not matched to a gene: 9. From germline, CDR1 is KGHSH and CDR2 LQKENI. This CDR3 comprises 16 residues. The CDR3 sequence: CASSAGTGRITGELFF. CDR3 in DNA: TGTGCCAGCTCGGCCGGGACAGGGAGGATCACCGGGGAGCTGTTTTTT.

In its sample, this clone was seen once. The chain uses TRBV19 and TRBJ2-1; D assignment may be TRBD1 or TRBD2 (5 bases each). The germline V gene has CDR1 LNHDA and CDR2 SQIVND (reference sequence). CDR3 length: 16 residues. V lost 1 base and J 2 bases, leaving 12 bases between the germline ends. CDR3 residues: CASSIARDRTYNEQFF. The CDR3 nucleotides read TGTGCCAGTAGTATAGCCCGGGACCGCACCTACAATGAGCAGTTCTTC.

The count of this clone is one. The CDR3 region is CASSQENRGGGDTQYF. The CDR3 DNA reads TGCGCCAGCAGCCAAGAAAATAGGGGGGGCGGGGATACGCAGTATTTT. This chain links TRBV4-3 with TRBJ2-3, with a weak D call TRBD2 (7 bases). Germline CDR1 and CDR2: LGHNA and YSLEER. V was shortened by 0 bases and J by 6 bases, with 16 bases between the two germline ends. The CDR3 is made up of 16 amino acids.

The CDR3 protein is CASRSQATSELFF. The CDR3 DNA is TGTGCCAGCAGGTCCCAGGCCACCTCGGAGCTGTTTTTT. The chain recombines TRBV2 with TRBJ2-2; D ambiguous. The CDR3 contains 13 residues. Germline assignment: CDR1 SNHLY and CDR2 FYNNEI. Trimming shortened V by 6 bases and J by 10 bases, and 15 bases separated the two germline ends.

V usage is TRBV27 and J usage is TRBJ2-1, with 10 bases that match TRBD2. Looked up from germline, CDR1 is MNHEY and CDR2 is SMNVEV (reference sequence). This CDR3 region has 16 residues. The J segment lost 7 bases and the V segment lost 2 bases, leaving 8 bases of the junction unmatched. CDR3 residues: CASSLTSGDFWNEQFF. Here the CDR3 DNA reads TGTGCCAGCAGTTTAACTAGCGGGGACTTCTGGAATGAGCAGTTCTTC.

This chain links TRBV18 with TRBJ2-7; D perhaps matches TRBD1 (5 bases). The length of the CDR3 is 15 residues. Trimming stripped 6 bases from V and 0 bases from J, with 15 bases between. Germline loops: CDR1 KGHSH, CDR2 LQKENI. This chain's CDR3 is CASSPTGPISYEQYF. CDR3 DNA sequence: TGTGCCAGCTCCCCCACAGGTCCCATCTCCTACGAGCAGTACTTC.

The chain couples TRBV6-5 to TRBJ2-7; no clear D gene. Germline values: CDR1 MNHEY, CDR2 SVGAGI. The ends were cut back, 2 bases at V and 2 bases at J, with 10 bases in the middle. This CDR3 is built from 14 residues. The CDR3 DNA reads as TGTGCCAGCAGTTACCGTCGCCCGGCCTACGAGCAGTACTTC. It yields the protein CASSYRRPAYEQYF.

V and J are TRBV2 and TRBJ1-1; 8 bases are a match to TRBD1. The V segment lost 7 bases and the J segment 0 bases; nucleotides outside the gene matches: 4. CDR3 length: 14 amino acids. Germline V gene sequence: CDR1 SNHLY, CDR2 FYNNEI. CDR3 coding DNA: TGTGCCAGCATGCAGGGGGCTATGAACACTGAAGCTTTCTTT. It is translated as CASMQGAMNTEAFF.

The chain joins TRBV28 to TRBJ1-4; TRBD1 matches at 8 bases. Germline V gene data show CDR1 as MDHEN and CDR2 as SYDVKM. CDR3 length equals 15 residues. V gave up 5 bases and J gave up 2 bases; unmatched junction bases: 4. This CDR3 reads CASSPGDRTNEKLFF. CDR3 DNA sequence: TGTGCCAGCAGTCCGGGGGACAGGACTAATGAAAAACTGTTTTTT.

V and J are TRBV5-1 and TRBJ2-1; 7 bases agree with TRBD1. Germline values: CDR1 SGHRS, CDR2 YFSETQ. The CDR3 length is 16 residues. With V trimmed by 1 base and J by 7 bases, 11 bases remained unmatched. CDR3 residues: CASSLPWDSSENEQFF. Written as DNA, the CDR3 is TGCGCCAGCAGCTTGCCGTGGGACAGTTCTGAGAATGAGCAGTTCTTC.

This sequence joins TRBV7-2 and TRBJ2-7; D is ambiguous. CDR1 and CDR2 (germline): SGHTA, FQGNSA. V was pared by 3 bases and J by 5 bases, with 5 bases between. This CDR3 is 11 amino acids long. CDR3: CASSLWDEQYF. In DNA form, the CDR3 reads TGTGCCAGCAGCTTGTGGGACGAGCAGTACTTC. Supplemented by reference TRBV7-2 and TRBJ2-7, the full variable domain reads GAGVSQSPSNKVTEKGKDVELRCDPISGHTALYWYRQSLGQGLEFLIYFQGNSAPDKSGLPSDRFSAERTGGSVSTLTIQRTQQEDSAVYLCASSLWDEQYFGPGTRLTVT.

This sequence joins TRBV27 and TRBJ1-2; D remains unclear. V lost 5 bases, J lost 2 bases, and 15 bases lay in between. The CDR3 is 15 amino acids. The germline V gene encodes CDR1 MNHEY and CDR2 SMNVEV (reference sequence). The CDR3 DNA sequence: TGTGCCAGCAGTCCTCTGGTAGGCGGGAACTATGGCTACACCTTC. Protein sequence: CASSPLVGGNYGYTF.